The clone carrying this T cell receptor (beta chain) was seen once. This record comes from a study of blood T cell repertoires in COVID-19. Only in-frame clones appear in the TCRdb table, and some are missing; sequencing was by immunoSEQ multiplex PCR. This table has under 110,000 clones, approximately 80% appearing once. V lost 6 bases and J lost 6, with 18 bases in between. Germline lookup yields CDR1 MDHEN and CDR2 SYDVKM. This CDR3 is built from 14 residues. The sequenced sample was peripheral blood. This chain connects TRBV28 to TRBJ2-7; D possibly corresponds to TRBD2 (6 bases). The source of this sequence is a man older than 75 with COVID-19, enrolled during active disease. In nucleotides, the CDR3 is TGTGCCAGCAGAGCACCCCACGGGGGAGGCGAGCAGTACTTC. Amino acid sequence: CASRAPHGGGEQYF. Complete variable domain (other parts from reference TRBV28 and TRBJ2-7): DVKVTQSSRYLVKRTGEKVFLECVQDMDHENMFWYRQDPGLGLRLIYFSYDVKMKEKGDIPEGYSVSREKKERFSLILESASTNQTSMYLCASRAPHGGGEQYFGPGTRLTVT.